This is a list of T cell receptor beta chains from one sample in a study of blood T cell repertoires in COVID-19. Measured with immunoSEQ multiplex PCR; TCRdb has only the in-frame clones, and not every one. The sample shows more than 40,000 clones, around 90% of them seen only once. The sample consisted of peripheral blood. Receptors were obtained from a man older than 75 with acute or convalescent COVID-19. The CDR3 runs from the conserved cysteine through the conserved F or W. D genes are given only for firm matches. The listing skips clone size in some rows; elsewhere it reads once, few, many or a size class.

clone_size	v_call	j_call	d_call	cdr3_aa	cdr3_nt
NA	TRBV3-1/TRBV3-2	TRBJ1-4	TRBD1	CASSFHRDRGSKLFF	TGTGCCAGCAGCTTCCACCGGGACAGGGGTTCAAAACTGTTTTTT
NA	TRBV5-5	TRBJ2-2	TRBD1	CASLGQVFAGELFF	TGTGCCAGCCTAGGACAGGTCTTTGCCGGGGAGCTGTTTTTT
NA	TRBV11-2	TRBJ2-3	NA	CASEGLSDTQYF	TGTGCCAGTGAGGGTCTCTCAGATACGCAGTATTTT
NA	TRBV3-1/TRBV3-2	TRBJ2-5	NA	CASSQKGGLETQYF	TGTGCCAGCAGCCAAAAGGGGGGGTTGGAGACCCAGTACTTC
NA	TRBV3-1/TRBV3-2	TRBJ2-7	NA	CASSLRRQADYEQYF	TGTGCCAGCAGCCTCCGAAGGCAGGCCGACTACGAGCAGTACTTC
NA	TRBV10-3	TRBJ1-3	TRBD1	CAINHQGGQGSSGNTIYF	TGTGCCATCAATCACCAAGGGGGACAGGGGAGCTCTGGAAACACCATATATTTT
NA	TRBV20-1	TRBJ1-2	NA	CSASQPIAALDTF	TGCAGTGCCAGTCAGCCGATTGCGGCGTTAGACACCTTC
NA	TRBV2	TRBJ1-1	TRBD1	CASSNPLRTGVEAFF	TGTGCCAGCAGCAACCCTCTTAGGACAGGGGTTGAAGCTTTCTTT
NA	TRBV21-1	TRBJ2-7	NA	CASSKELADYEQYF	TGTGCCAGCAGCAAAGAACTAGCGGATTACGAGCAGTACTTC
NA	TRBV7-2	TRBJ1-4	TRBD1	CASSANRGGNEKLFF	TGTGCCAGCAGCGCAAACAGGGGTGGTAATGAAAAACTGTTTTTT
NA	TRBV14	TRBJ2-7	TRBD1	CASSQPGTGGSYEQYF	TGTGCCAGCAGCCAGCCCGGGACAGGGGGTTCCTACGAGCAGTACTTC
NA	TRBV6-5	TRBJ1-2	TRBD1	CASSPYRGGSYGYTF	TGTGCCAGCAGTCCCTACAGGGGTGGGAGCTATGGCTACACCTTC
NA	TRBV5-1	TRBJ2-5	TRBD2	CASSPGLAGPYQETQYF	TGCGCCAGCAGCCCGGGACTAGCGGGGCCGTACCAAGAGACCCAGTACTTC
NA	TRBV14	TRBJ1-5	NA	CASRTGRVQPQHF	TGTGCCAGTAGAACAGGGAGGGTTCAGCCCCAGCATTTT
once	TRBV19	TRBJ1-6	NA	CASSIGLENSPLHF	TGTGCCAGTAGTATAGGACTGGAAAATTCACCCCTCCACTTT
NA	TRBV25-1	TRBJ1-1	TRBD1	CASTQGQGDTEAFF	TGTGCCAGCACCCAGGGACAGGGGGACACTGAAGCTTTCTTT
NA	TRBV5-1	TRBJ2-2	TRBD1	CASSLWYTGTGDGELFF	TGCGCCAGCAGCCTGTGGTACACCGGGACAGGGGACGGGGAGCTGTTTTTT
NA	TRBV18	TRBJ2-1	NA	CASSLTSNEQFF	TGTGCCAGCTCACTTACTAGCAATGAGCAGTTCTTC
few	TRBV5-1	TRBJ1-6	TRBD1	CASSGSQGANSPLHF	TGCGCCAGCAGCGGTTCACAGGGGGCGAATTCACCCCTCCACTTT
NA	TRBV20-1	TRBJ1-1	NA	CSAYRVPEAFF	TGCAGTGCTTACAGGGTTCCTGAAGCTTTCTTT
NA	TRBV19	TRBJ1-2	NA	CASSTQPAGSLYGYTF	TGTGCCAGTAGTACCCAACCAGCGGGGAGCCTCTATGGCTACACCTTC
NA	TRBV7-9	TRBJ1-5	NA	CASSTTGNQPQHF	TGTGCCAGCAGCACTACGGGGAATCAGCCCCAGCATTTT
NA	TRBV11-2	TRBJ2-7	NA	CASSLGALGVVYF	TGTGCCAGCAGCTTAGGGGCCCTAGGGGTGGTATACTTC
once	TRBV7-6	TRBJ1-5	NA	CASSPGNQPQHF	TGTGCCAGCAGCCCGGGCAATCAGCCCCAGCATTTT
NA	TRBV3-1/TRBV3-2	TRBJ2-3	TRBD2	CASSDSGRLTDTQYF	TGTGCCAGCAGCGACAGCGGGAGACTCACAGATACGCAGTATTTT
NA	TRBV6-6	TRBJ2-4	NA	CASSSGRGQYF	TGTGCCAGCAGTTCAGGCCGGGGTCAGTACTTC
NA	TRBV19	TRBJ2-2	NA	CASTRTAGFPGELFF	TGTGCCAGTACTAGAACCGCAGGGTTTCCCGGGGAGCTGTTTTTT
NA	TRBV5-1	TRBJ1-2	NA	CASSLGQPSNYGYTF	TGCGCCAGCAGCTTAGGACAGCCTTCTAACTATGGCTACACCTTC
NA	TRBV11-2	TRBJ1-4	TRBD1	CASSFDRAHWEKLFF	TGTGCCAGCAGCTTCGACAGGGCTCACTGGGAAAAACTGTTTTTT
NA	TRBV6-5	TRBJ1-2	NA	CASSLGTGFYGYTF	TGTGCCAGCAGTTTAGGAACAGGGTTCTATGGCTACACCTTC
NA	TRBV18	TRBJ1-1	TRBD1	CASSPRQGDTEAFF	TGTGCCAGCTCACCACGACAGGGGGACACTGAAGCTTTCTTT
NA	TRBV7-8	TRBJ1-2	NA	CASRPGGFGGYTF	TGTGCCAGCAGACCCGGGGGTTTCGGTGGCTACACCTTC
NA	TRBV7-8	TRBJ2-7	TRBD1	CASSLEGDSSYEQYF	TGTGCCAGCAGCTTAGAGGGGGACAGTTCCTACGAGCAGTACTTC
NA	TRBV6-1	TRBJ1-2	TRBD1	CASSEAWTGNYGYTF	TGTGCCAGCAGTGAAGCTTGGACAGGGAACTATGGCTACACCTTC
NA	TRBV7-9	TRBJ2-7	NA	CASTDPSGYREQYF	TGTGCCAGCACCGACCCCTCCGGGTACCGCGAGCAGTACTTC
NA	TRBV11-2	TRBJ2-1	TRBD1	CASSLDQETGYRQFF	TGTGCCAGCAGCTTAGATCAGGAGACAGGGTATAGGCAGTTCTTC
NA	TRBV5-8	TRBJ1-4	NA	CASSLEGRGFEKLFF	TGTGCCAGCAGCTTGGAGGGCAGGGGATTTGAAAAACTGTTTTTT
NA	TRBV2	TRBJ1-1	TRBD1	CASTVLAGGNTEAFF	TGTGCCAGCACGGTTTTGGCAGGGGGAAACACTGAAGCTTTCTTT
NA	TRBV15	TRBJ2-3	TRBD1	CATSDDRDLRDTQYF	TGTGCCACCAGCGACGACAGGGATCTTCGGGATACGCAGTATTTT
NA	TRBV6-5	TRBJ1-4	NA	CASRAQEGNEKLFF	TGTGCCAGCAGAGCACAGGAGGGTAATGAAAAACTGTTTTTT
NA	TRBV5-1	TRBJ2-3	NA	CATNLGSATTSTDTQYF	TGCGCCACCAACTTGGGGAGCGCCACTACTAGCACAGATACGCAGTATTTT
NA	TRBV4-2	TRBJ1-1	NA	CASSLYRDGTEAFF	TGTGCCAGCAGCCTGTACAGGGATGGCACTGAAGCTTTCTTT
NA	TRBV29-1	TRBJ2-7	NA	CSVSPGRGEQYF	TGCAGCGTATCCCCTGGCCGGGGCGAGCAGTACTTC
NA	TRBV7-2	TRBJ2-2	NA	CASSLGGTPGAGELFF	TGTGCCAGCAGCTTAGGAGGTACGCCGGGTGCCGGGGAGCTGTTTTTT
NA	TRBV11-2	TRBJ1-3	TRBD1	CASRRTGGAGGNTIYF	TGTGCCAGCAGACGAACAGGGGGCGCGGGGGGAAACACCATATATTTT
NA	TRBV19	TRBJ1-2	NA	CASSEGQYGYTF	TGTGCCAGTAGTGAGGGTCAATATGGCTACACCTTC
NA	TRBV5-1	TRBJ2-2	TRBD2	CASSLVRYLGLAGEANTGELFF	TGCGCCAGCAGCTTGGTCCGATACTTGGGACTAGCGGGGGAAGCGAACACCGGGGAGCTGTTTTTT
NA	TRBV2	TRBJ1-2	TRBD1	CASRPSTGGYGYTF	TGTGCCAGCCGACCTTCGACAGGGGGCTATGGCTACACCTTC
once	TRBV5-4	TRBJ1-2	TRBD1	CASSSPDSTGGGYTF	TGTGCCAGCAGCTCCCCAGACAGCACAGGGGGGGGCTACACCTTC
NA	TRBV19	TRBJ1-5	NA	CASSGNPWEGNQPQHF	TGTGCCAGTAGTGGTAATCCCTGGGAGGGCAATCAGCCCCAGCATTTT
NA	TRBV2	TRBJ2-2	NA	CASMREPVTNTGELFF	TGTGCCAGCATGAGGGAGCCGGTGACGAACACCGGGGAGCTGTTTTTT
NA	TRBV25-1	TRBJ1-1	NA	CASSQSGGARGEAFF	TGTGCCAGCAGCCAATCTGGAGGGGCCAGAGGTGAAGCTTTCTTT
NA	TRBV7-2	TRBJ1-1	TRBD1	CASSTRDRNTEAFF	TGTGCCAGCAGCACCCGGGACAGGAACACTGAAGCTTTCTTT
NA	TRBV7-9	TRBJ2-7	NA	CASSSGGSSYEQYF	TGTGCCAGCAGCTCCGGGGGAAGCTCCTACGAGCAGTACTTC
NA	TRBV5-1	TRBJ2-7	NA	CASSLRGTYEQYF	TGCGCCAGCAGCCTCAGAGGGACCTACGAGCAGTACTTC